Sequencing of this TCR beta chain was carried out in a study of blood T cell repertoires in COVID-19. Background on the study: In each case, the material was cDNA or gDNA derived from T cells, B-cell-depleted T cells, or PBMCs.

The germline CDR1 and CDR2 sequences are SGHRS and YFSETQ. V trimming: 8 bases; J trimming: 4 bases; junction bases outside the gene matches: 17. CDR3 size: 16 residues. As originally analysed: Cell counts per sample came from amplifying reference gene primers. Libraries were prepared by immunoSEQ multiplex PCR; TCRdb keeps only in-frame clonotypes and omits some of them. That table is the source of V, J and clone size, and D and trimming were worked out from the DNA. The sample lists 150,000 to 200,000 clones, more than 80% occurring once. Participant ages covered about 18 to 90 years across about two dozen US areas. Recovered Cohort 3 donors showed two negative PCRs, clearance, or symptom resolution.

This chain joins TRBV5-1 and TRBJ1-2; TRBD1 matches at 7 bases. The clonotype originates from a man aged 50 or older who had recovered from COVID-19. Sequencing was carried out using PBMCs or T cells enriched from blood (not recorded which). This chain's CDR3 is CARSGGNARTSYGYTF. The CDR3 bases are TGCGCCAGATCAGGGGGTAATGCCCGGACGAGCTATGGCTACACCTTC.